The present TCR beta chain was sequenced within a study of OX40 agonist ivuxolimab in advanced cancers. Study-level points and caveats: Undetermined was the antigen specificity of the expanded peripheral T cells. The mean number of expanded clones was higher in CD8+ T cells than in CD4+.

With V trimmed by 7 bases and J by 4 bases, 7 bases remained unmatched. The germline V gene has CDR1 MDHEN and CDR2 SYDVKM. The CDR3 sequence is 15 residues long. About this clone: Its matching antigen is unknown.

Measured with immunoSEQ multiplex PCR; TCRdb has only the in-frame clones, and not every one. The sample has roughly 60,000 clones; just under 85% are singletons. This chain links TRBV28 with TRBJ2-2, with 9 nucleotides matching TRBD2. The TCR was taken from an adult with an advanced solid tumor such as melanoma, head and neck, liver or kidney cancer. The sequences come from CD4+ or CD8+ T cells sorted from blood, collected in a trial of the OX40 agonist ivuxolimab. The CDR3 DNA follows: TGTGCCAGCATAGAGGATAGCGGGGGCACCGGGGAGCTGTTTTTT. Encoded protein: CASIEDSGGTGELFF.